One T cell receptor beta chain is described in this entry. The Seattle site enrolled patients during active infection and followed them longitudinally. The sample originates from a study of blood T cell repertoires in COVID-19. Overall study: COVID-19 samples, acute and convalescent, were from the United States, Italy and Spain. The cDNA or gDNA used as material had been derived from T cells, B-cell-depleted T cells, or PBMCs.

Trimming cost V 6 bases and J 6 bases; bases outside gene matches: 11. CDR1 is MNHEY, CDR2 SMNVEV, per germline (reference sequence). The CDR3 is made up of 15 amino acids. Original processing notes: Reference gene primer amplification gave nucleated cell count estimates. Using immunoSEQ multiplex PCR, the repertoire was profiled, and TCRdb retains in-frame clones only, with some absent. That table supplies the V and J calls and clone size; D and trimming were determined from the DNA. The table has around 260,000 clones, about 85% seen once. The gene calls are TRBV27 and TRBJ2-1; 7 bases map to TRBD2. The source material was peripheral blood. The TCR sequence derives from a human donor with COVID-19, enrolled during active disease. The donor label of this sample is uncertain. CDR3: CASSRDYQEGNEQFF. CDR3 nucleotide sequence: TGTGCCAGCAGCCGGGACTATCAAGAGGGCAATGAGCAGTTCTTC.